The sequence of this T cell receptor beta chain was determined in a study of T cell changes during pregnancy in multiple sclerosis (dated 2019 in TCRdb). Background on the whole study: The study looked at changes in the T cell repertoire across pregnancy in women with multiple sclerosis.

This clone has a handful of counts. Its antigen target is currently unknown. Base qualities were left out, and no much larger clone turns up one base away. The protocol used for the library was the immunoSEQ multiplex PCR assay. Drawn from immuneACCESS, this table holds only the in-frame rearrangements with V and J called that TCRdb kept. Clones are partly lost; checked studies trace under half to an unresolved V gene and leave the rest unexplained. Across this sample there are almost 35,000 clones, with 75% to 95% seen only once. Under 15% of the sample is taken by the ten largest. Inclusive of the bounding cysteine and phenylalanine, the CDR3 is 9 residues long. The entry retains the CDR3 DNA only, 27 bases that are in frame from base 1. V and J lose 5 bases and 8 bases, and a span of 4 bases separates them. CDR1 is given as SQVTM and CDR2 as ANQGSEA, both from the germline V gene.

The receptor comes from a female donor with multiple sclerosis, enrolled in a pregnancy study. The material was CD8+ T cells from peripheral blood mononuclear cells, obtained in the first trimester of pregnancy. The rearrangement joined TRBV29-1 to TRBJ2-1; the D gene is unclear. At the DNA level, the sequence is TGCAGCGTTAGCGATGAGCAGTTCTTC. Its protein product is CSVSDEQFF.